One and the same sample provided the 9 T cell receptor beta chains below, sequenced in a study of cytomegalovirus exposure and HLA in healthy donors. 60 Vbeta and 13 Jbeta primers were used in PCR. TCRdb keeps only in-frame clones here, not all; method: immunoSEQ multiplex PCR. The data hold over 120,000 clones, with approximately 78% observed a single time. Sample: PBMCs. Receptor source: a female donor in good health and CMV-seronegative.

V and J are TRBV5-1 and TRBJ2-7; 9 bases map to TRBD2. CDR1 is SGHRS, CDR2 YFSETQ, per germline. The CDR3 spans 16 residues. V gave up 4 bases and J gave up 2 bases; unmatched junction bases: 10. CDR3 amino acids: CASSPDGGGRAYEQYF. In DNA, the CDR3 is TGCGCCAGCAGCCCGGACGGTGGCGGGAGGGCCTACGAGCAGTACTTC.

This clone was counted a few times. CDR3 amino acids: CASRDGTAPLGEQFF. CDR3 sequence (DNA): TGTGCCAGCAGGGACGGGACAGCCCCGTTAGGGGAGCAGTTCTTC. The chain joins TRBV2 to TRBJ2-1, with 7 bases that match TRBD1. Germline V gives CDR1 SNHLY, CDR2 FYNNEI. J gave up 10 bases and V 6 bases, and 15 bases lay outside the gene matches. There are 15 residues in the CDR3.

Remarks on this clone: A junction end diverges from the germline sequence, so it may reflect a read error. The V and J genes are TRBV30 and TRBJ1-2, with 11 bases fitting TRBD1. Germline values: CDR1 GTSNPN, CDR2 SVGIG (reference sequence). The CDR3 totals 15 residues. As DNA, the CDR3 is TGTGCCTCCTTTCCCGGGACAGGGGGAAACTATGGCTACCCCTTC. It is translated as CASFPGTGGNYGYPF.

V is TRBV29-1 and J is TRBJ1-2; unclear D gene. The V gene lost 4 bases and the J gene lost 2 bases, with 14 bases spanning the gap. The CDR3 contains 14 residues. Germline lookup yields CDR1 SQVTM and CDR2 ANQGSEA. CDR3 in amino acids: CSVVPGNINYGYTF. The CDR3 DNA sequence: TGCAGCGTTGTTCCGGGAAATATAAACTATGGCTACACCTTC.

The chain links TRBV7-2 to TRBJ1-2; 10 bases map to TRBD1. CDR3 length: 14 amino acids. The germline V gene encodes CDR1 SGHTA and CDR2 FQGNSA. After removal of 5 bases from V and 7 bases from J, the junction contained 7 bases not matched to a gene. The CDR3 DNA is TGTGCCAGCAGCCCTTCGACAGGGGGCGCTGGCTACACCTTC. It codes for CASSPSTGGAGYTF.

V and J are TRBV30 and TRBJ2-3; D possibly corresponds to TRBD2 (7 bases). The CDR3 sequence is 16 residues long. Germline V gene lookup returns CDR1 GTSNPN and CDR2 SVGIG (reference sequence). V lost 1 base, J lost 1 base, and 15 bases lay in between. This CDR3 is CAWSGRKGGGTDTQYF. The DNA of the CDR3 is TGTGCCTGGAGTGGACGGAAGGGGGGGGGCACAGATACGCAGTATTTT.

This clone was found a few times. V usage is TRBV4-3 and J usage is TRBJ1-6; TRBD1 matches 9 bases. The ends lost 3 bases at V and 11 bases at J; junction bases unmatched: 2. The CDR3 loop spans 13 amino acids. CDR1 is LGHNA and CDR2 is YSLEER in the germline V gene. CDR3 sequence reads: CASSQDRGPPLHF. The CDR3 DNA sequence: TGCGCCAGCAGCCAGGACAGGGGCCCACCCCTCCACTTT.

The chain is built from TRBV27 and TRBJ2-1; 7 bases are a match to TRBD2. From germline, CDR1 is MNHEY and CDR2 SMNVEV (reference sequence). V trimming: 6 bases; J trimming: 4 bases; junction bases outside the gene matches: 15. The CDR3 loop spans 17 amino acids. The CDR3 bases are TGTGCCAGCAGGAGGTCTGGGGCGGGAGTTGTGTACAATGAGCAGTTCTTC. This encodes CASRRSGAGVVYNEQFF.

The V call is TRBV5-4, the J call TRBJ2-7, with 9 bases aligning to TRBD2. The CDR3 covers 14 residues. In germline, CDR1 is SGHNT, CDR2 YYREEE (reference sequence). With V trimmed by 2 bases and J by 7 bases, 7 bases remained unmatched. The CDR3 sequence: CASSLSSGGLEQYF. CDR3 DNA: TGTGCCAGCAGCTTAAGTAGCGGGGGCTTAGAGCAGTACTTC.